The rows below give T cell receptor beta chains drawn from one sample of a study of blood T cell repertoires in COVID-19. Only in-frame clones appear in the TCRdb table, and some are missing; sequencing was by immunoSEQ multiplex PCR. This table holds about 340,000 clones, more than 70% found once. The specimen sequenced was peripheral blood. The source of these receptors is a man aged 25-40 years with active or convalescent COVID-19. Both conserved end residues are part of each CDR3. The D gene is left open where the match is weak. Only some rows state a clone size, as once, few, many or a class for expanded clones.

TRBV4-1	NA	NA	TRBJ1-5	CASSRPGLDQPQHF	TGCGCCAGCAGCCGGCCAGGTTTAGACCAGCCCCAGCATTTT
TRBV6-1	NA	few	TRBJ2-3	CASSEVGVSTDTQYF	TGTGCCAGCAGTGAAGTGGGAGTCTCCACAGATACGCAGTATTTT
TRBV2	NA	NA	TRBJ1-2	CASGARVNYGYTF	TGTGCCAGCGGGGCCAGGGTTAACTATGGCTACACCTTC
TRBV6-1	NA	once	TRBJ1-4	CASSEDHSGPRKLFF	TGTGCCAGCAGTGAAGACCACTCAGGGCCCAGAAAACTGTTTTTT
TRBV11-3	NA	NA	TRBJ2-2	CASSLAPVGELFF	TGTGCCAGCAGCTTAGCTCCCGTGGGGGAGCTGTTTTTT
TRBV6-4	TRBD1	NA	TRBJ2-1	CASSQDRAGGNEQFF	TGTGCCAGCAGTCAAGACAGGGCGGGTGGCAATGAGCAGTTCTTC
TRBV5-1	TRBD2	NA	TRBJ2-1	CASSPSLAAAYNEQFF	TGCGCCAGCAGCCCGTCCCTAGCGGCCGCCTACAATGAGCAGTTCTTC
TRBV5-1	NA	NA	TRBJ2-7	CASSFEGATYEQYF	TGCGCCAGCAGCTTCGAGGGTGCAACCTACGAGCAGTACTTC
TRBV2	TRBD1	NA	TRBJ2-7	CASRMTGAGEQYF	TGTGCCAGCAGAATGACAGGGGCGGGGGAGCAGTACTTC
TRBV24-1	TRBD2	once	TRBJ2-3	CATSDLRRGGTDTQYF	TGTGCCACCAGTGATTTGAGGCGGGGGGGCACAGATACGCAGTATTTT
TRBV5-5	NA	NA	TRBJ2-7	CASSLDRDPAYEQYF	TGTGCCAGCAGCTTGGACAGGGATCCGGCCTACGAGCAGTACTTC
TRBV3-1/TRBV3-2	NA	NA	TRBJ1-3	CASSQDWGEAGGNTIYF	TGTGCCAGCAGCCAAGATTGGGGTGAAGCAGGGGGAAACACCATATATTTT
TRBV28	TRBD1	NA	TRBJ2-6	CASTLDRNGPGANVLTF	TGTGCCAGCACCTTGGACAGGAATGGTCCTGGGGCCAACGTCCTGACTTTC
TRBV28	TRBD1	NA	TRBJ1-2	CASSSSRDSYYGYTF	TGTGCCAGCAGTTCGAGCCGGGACAGCTACTATGGCTACACCTTC
TRBV11-3	NA	NA	TRBJ1-6	CASSPGAGRGSTYNSPLHF	TGTGCCAGCAGCCCAGGGGCAGGGCGAGGGTCGACCTATAATTCACCCCTCCACTTT
TRBV27	NA	NA	TRBJ1-6	CASSFFRDSNSPLHF	TGTGCCAGCAGTTTTTTCAGGGATTCCAATTCACCCCTCCACTTT
TRBV19	NA	NA	TRBJ1-1	CASRGSGNTEAFF	TGTGCCAGTAGGGGCAGTGGGAACACTGAAGCTTTCTTT
TRBV28	NA	NA	TRBJ1-4	CASSLGGPPPEKLFF	TGTGCCAGCAGTTTGGGGGGACCACCACCCGAAAAACTGTTTTTT
TRBV12-5	TRBD2	NA	TRBJ2-5	CASGDASGGAKETQYF	TGTGCTAGTGGCGACGCTAGCGGGGGGGCCAAAGAGACCCAGTACTTC
TRBV5-1	NA	NA	TRBJ2-3	CASSHLQADTQYF	TGCGCCAGCAGCCACCTTCAGGCAGATACGCAGTATTTT
TRBV7-9	NA	NA	TRBJ2-4	CASSPAAFIIQYF	TGTGCCAGCAGCCCGGCGGCTTTCATCATTCAGTACTTC
TRBV7-2	TRBD2	NA	TRBJ2-1	CASSFASGYNEQFF	TGTGCCAGCAGCTTTGCTAGCGGATACAATGAGCAGTTCTTC
TRBV28	NA	few	TRBJ1-2	CASTGERGYTF	TGTGCCAGCACAGGGGAACGAGGCTACACCTTC
TRBV4-2	NA	NA	TRBJ2-1	CASSQGLGTQQNNEQFF	TGTGCCAGCAGCCAAGGGCTAGGGACACAGCAAAACAATGAGCAGTTCTTC